The clone carrying this T cell receptor beta chain came up a few times. The sample comes from a study of beta chain features in type 1 diabetes. Looking at the study overall: Examined across all samples were some 99 million sorted cells.

TCRB transcripts that were expressed got sequenced, as all of the isolated RNA had been reverse transcribed. The repertoire was sequenced with immunoSEQ multiplex PCR; TCRdb's copy has only in-frame clones and lacks some. The sample consists of some 300,000 clones, around 7.3% of them appearing once. Sequenced sample: central memory CD4+ T cells from blood. The origin of this receptor is a woman between 18 and 29 years old in good health.

CDR3 coding DNA: TGTGCCATAGCCGGGACAGGGTTTACTGAAGCTTTCTTT. It translates to CAIAGTGFTEAFF. The chain recombines TRBV30 with TRBJ1-1; 9 bases map to TRBD1. This CDR3 region has 13 residues. J lost 5 bases, V lost 8 bases, and 9 bases had no gene match. CDR1 GTSNPN and CDR2 SVGIG come from the germline V gene (reference sequence).